Listed here are 27 T cell receptor beta chains from one sample, sequenced in a study of blood T cells in healthy people across ages. With a J-beta primer mix and a sample-barcoded 5' primer, a second PCR ran roughly 7 to 11 cycles. TCRdb reanalysed the 5' RACE reads using MiXCR and keeps one entry per CDR3 protein. The sample records about 780,000 distinct CDR3 sequences, 60% to 80% being singletons. The material sequenced was blood. The origin of the receptors is a man aged 25 to 45 in good health.

This clonotype was picked up many times. The chain joins TRBV20-1 to TRBJ2-7, with 14 positions matching TRBD2. This CDR3 spans 17 amino acids. Germline CDR1 reads DFQATT; CDR2 reads SNEGSKA (reference sequence). Losses at the gene ends were 5 bases for V and 1 base for J; bases not matched to a gene: 10. The CDR3 spells CSASGTSGGGHSYEQYF. Here the CDR3 DNA reads TGCAGTGCTTCCGGGACTAGCGGGGGCGGGCATTCCTACGAGCAGTACTTC.

The CDR3 reads CASSAQDNYGYTF. The CDR3 region has the DNA TGTGCCAGCAGTGCACAGGATAACTATGGCTACACCTTC. The rearrangement uses TRBV2 and TRBJ1-2; a possible D gene is TRBD1 (5 bases). The CDR3 length is 13 residues. Looked up from germline, CDR1 is SNHLY and CDR2 is FYNNEI. Trimming took 4 bases from V and 1 from J, leaving 7 bases between them. Drawing the rest from reference TRBV2 and TRBJ1-2, the complete variable domain is EPEVTQTPSHQVTQMGQEVILRCVPISNHLYFYWYRQILGQKVEFLVSFYNNEISEKSEIFDDQFSVERPDGSNFTLKIRSTKLEDSAMYFCASSAQDNYGYTFGSGTRLTVV.

V usage is TRBV27 and J usage is TRBJ1-5, with 7 bases that match TRBD1. Per germline, CDR1 MNHEY and CDR2 SMNVEV (reference sequence). The CDR3 is 14 amino acids. After removal of 6 bases from V and 6 bases from J, the junction contained 8 bases not matched to a gene. CDR3 bases: TGTGCCAGCAGCTCAACAGGGGTTGGTCAGCCCCAGCATTTT. Its protein product is CASSSTGVGQPQHF.

The chain combines TRBV7-2 with TRBJ2-4; 7 nucleotides align to TRBD2. The DNA end lines up better with TRBJ2-7; the J call may be wrong. The CDR3 has 18 amino acids. Germline lookup yields CDR1 SGHTA and CDR2 FQGNSA. The CDR3 coding sequence is TGTGCCAGCAGCTTAGCTCTACCGGGGTCGGCGGGGGCCTACGAGCAGTACTTC. Protein product: CASSLALPGSAGAYEQYF.

The chain links TRBV6-5 to TRBJ2-2; D not certain. This CDR3 is built from 14 residues. Germline V gene data show CDR1 as MNHEY and CDR2 as SVGAGI. V was clipped by 2 bases and J by 3 bases, with 7 bases between them. CDR3 sequence reads: CASSYRRYTGELFF. The DNA for the CDR3 is TGTGCCAGCAGTTACCGGCGATACACCGGGGAGCTGTTTTTT.

The V call is TRBV5-1, the J call TRBJ2-5; tentatively, D is TRBD1 (6 bases). The CDR3 sequence is 13 residues long. V shed 5 bases and J shed 1 base, with 9 bases lying between them. Germline CDR1 and CDR2: SGHRS and YFSETQ. CDR3 protein: CASSDRIQETQYF. DNA for the CDR3: TGCGCCAGCAGTGACAGGATCCAAGAGACCCAGTACTTC.

The V and J genes are TRBV6-5 and TRBJ2-3; D is perhaps TRBD1 (5 bases). Deletions cut 8 bases from V and 5 bases from J, with 8 bases between. The CDR3 is made up of 11 amino acids. Germline CDR1 and CDR2: MNHEY and SVGAGI. The CDR3 DNA reads as TGTGCCAGCGGGGCCGGAGATACGCAGTATTTT. Translation gives CASGAGDTQYF.

The chain recombines TRBV6-2 or TRBV6-3 with TRBJ2-5; TRBD2 agrees at 8 bases. CDR1 and CDR2 (germline): MNHEY, SVGEGT. J was trimmed by 2 bases and V by 10 bases; bases with no gene match: 6. The CDR3 runs 13 residues. The CDR3 DNA follows: TGTGCCAATCTTCGGGGGGGACAAGAGACCCAGTACTTC. It is translated as CANLRGGQETQYF.

This clonotype was detected a few times. The V call is TRBV7-2, the J call TRBJ2-7, with 7 bases identical to TRBD2. V gave up 5 bases and J gave up 7 bases; unmatched junction bases: 14. CDR3 length: 15 amino acids. Germline V CDR1 and CDR2: SGHTA, FQGNSA. The DNA for the CDR3 is TGTGCCAGCAGCCCCTCCGGGCCGGGAGGTTGGGAGCAGTACTTC. Protein: CASSPSGPGGWEQYF.

The V call is TRBV27, the J call TRBJ2-1; maybe TRBD1 (5 bases). The CDR3 runs to 14 residues. The V end was cut by 8 bases, the J end by 4 bases, with 15 bases between. Germline V gene lookup returns CDR1 MNHEY and CDR2 SMNVEV (reference sequence). The CDR3 sequence is CASARAENYNEQFF. Here the CDR3 DNA reads TGTGCCAGCGCCAGGGCGGAAAATTACAATGAGCAGTTCTTC.

The rearrangement links TRBV27 to TRBJ2-6; D is unresolved. Germline V gene lookup returns CDR1 MNHEY and CDR2 SMNVEV (reference sequence). The CDR3 is made up of 15 amino acids. The V and J ends lost 3 bases and 1 base respectively, with 7 bases between them. The DNA for the CDR3 is TGTGCCAGCAGTTTGTGGAAATCTGGGGCCAACGTCCTGACTTTC. Protein: CASSLWKSGANVLTF.

A word on this clonotype: A junction end diverges from the germline sequence, so it may reflect a read error. The chain links TRBV7-9 to TRBJ1-6; D call uncertain. Germline V gene lookup returns CDR1 SEHNR and CDR2 FQNEAQ (reference sequence). The CDR3 contains 11 residues. The CDR3, as DNA: TGTGCCAGCAGTGGGAATTTACCCCTCCACTTT. Its translation is CASSGNLPLHF.

The gene calls are TRBV6-4 and TRBJ2-7; perhaps D is TRBD1 or TRBD2 (5 bases each). Germline CDR1 and CDR2: MRHNA and SNTAGT. V lost 7 bases and J 5 bases, leaving 21 bases between the germline ends. The CDR3 has 15 amino acids. The CDR3 region is CASIYTGTLGNEQYF. The CDR3 DNA reads TGTGCCAGCATTTACACCGGGACCCTAGGGAACGAGCAGTACTTC.

The rearrangement joins TRBV20-1 to TRBJ2-3, with D tentatively TRBD2 (6 bases). Germline values: CDR1 DFQATT, CDR2 SNEGSKA (reference sequence). Trimming stripped 3 bases from V and 3 bases from J, with 13 bases between. CDR3 length: 14 amino acids. This CDR3 is CSASVGGGTDTQYF. The CDR3 nucleotides read TGCAGTGCTAGCGTCGGTGGAGGGACAGATACGCAGTATTTT.

The chain joins TRBV29-1 to TRBJ1-5; 7 positions match TRBD1. The CDR3 has 13 residues. Trimming at V came to 7 bases and at J to 5 bases, leaving 8 bases not matched to a gene. Per the germline V gene, CDR1 is SQVTM and CDR2 is ANQGSEA. The CDR3 region has the DNA TGCAGCGCCCTTACAGGGACAGATCAGCCCCAGCATTTT. Its protein product is CSALTGTDQPQHF.

The genes are TRBV29-1 and TRBJ2-3, with 10 bases identical to TRBD2. V dropped 1 base and J dropped 6; count of bases not matched to a gene: 10. The germline gives CDR1 SQVTM, CDR2 ANQGSEA. The CDR3 is made up of 16 amino acids. CDR3 sequence: CSVEGFLAGDQDTQYF. In DNA form, the CDR3 reads TGCAGCGTTGAAGGTTTCCTAGCGGGGGACCAGGATACGCAGTATTTT.

The rearrangement uses TRBV7-9 and TRBJ2-6; 9 nucleotides align to TRBD1. The junction had 9 bases not matched to a gene; V was cut back by 3 bases and J by 0 bases. Germline values: CDR1 SEHNR, CDR2 FQNEAQ (reference sequence). This CDR3 contains 19 residues. The chain's CDR3 is CASSLGMGTGYSGANVLTF. Here the CDR3 DNA reads TGTGCCAGCAGCTTGGGGATGGGGACAGGGTACTCTGGGGCCAACGTCCTGACTTTC.

The chain has TRBV4-3 and TRBJ2-7, with 9 bases that match TRBD1. J gave up 2 bases and V 1 base, and 3 bases lay outside the gene matches. CDR3 length: 15 residues. The V gene's germline CDR1 is LGHNA and CDR2 YSLEER. CDR3 sequence: CASSQGGTGPYEQYF. In nucleotides, the CDR3 is TGCGCCAGCAGCCAAGGAGGGACAGGGCCCTACGAGCAGTACTTC.

The chain combines TRBV11-1 with TRBJ2-2, with D perhaps assigned TRBD1 or TRBD2 (5 bases each). V was shortened by 4 bases and J by 1 base, with 10 bases between the two germline ends. This CDR3 contains 15 residues. CDR1 is SGHAT, CDR2 FQDESV, per germline (reference sequence). The CDR3, as DNA: TGTGCCAGCAGCTGGGGGACGTGGAACACCGGGGAGCTGTTTTTT. Protein: CASSWGTWNTGELFF.

V is TRBV20-1 and J is TRBJ1-2, with D hard to call. From germline, CDR1 is DFQATT and CDR2 SNEGSKA (reference sequence). Trimming removed 6 bases from V and 0 bases from J, with 17 bases in between. The CDR3 totals 15 residues. CDR3 amino acids: CSATLETLTNYGYTF. The CDR3 nucleotides read TGCAGTGCCACCCTAGAGACTCTGACTAACTATGGCTACACCTTC.

The chain employs TRBV9 and TRBJ2-3; 9 nucleotides line up with TRBD2. CDR3 length equals 15 residues. In germline, CDR1 is SGDLS, CDR2 YYNGEE. V gave up 0 bases and J gave up 5 bases; unmatched junction bases: 4. CDR3 coding DNA: TGTGCCAGCAGCGTAGACGCGGGGGGGGTAGATACGCAGTATTTT. Residues: CASSVDAGGVDTQYF.

This chain uses TRBV7-2 with TRBJ1-2; 9 bases map to TRBD1. CDR1 is SGHTA and CDR2 is FQGNSA in the germline V gene. This CDR3 has 15 residues. Losses at the gene ends were 5 bases for V and 2 bases for J; bases not matched to a gene: 6. The CDR3 nucleotides are TGTGCCAGCAGCCCAAGACAGGGGGGGAACTATGGCTACACCTTC. Translating gives CASSPRQGGNYGYTF.

This clonotype occurred a few times. V is TRBV27 and J is TRBJ2-7; D possibly corresponds to TRBD2 (6 bases). The CDR3 sequence is 13 residues long. With 3 bases removed from V and 3 bases from J, the gap between germline ends came to 9 bases. Germline CDR1 MNHEY, CDR2 SMNVEV (reference sequence). The CDR3 sequence: CASSFGGNYEQYF. The CDR3 nucleotides are TGTGCCAGCAGTTTTGGGGGGAACTACGAGCAGTACTTC.

V usage is TRBV2 and J usage is TRBJ2-7, with 8 bases lining up with TRBD1. The J call may not be correct, given that the DNA end is closer to TRBJ2-5. The length of the CDR3 is 15 residues. Germline values: CDR1 SNHLY, CDR2 FYNNEI. Written as DNA, the CDR3 is TGTGCCAGCAGCACAATACCAGGGGGCCAGGAGACCCAGTACTTC. Translating gives CASSTIPGGQETQYF.

This clonotype has a handful of counts. The V gene is TRBV20-1, the J gene TRBJ2-4, with a possible D match to TRBD1 (6 bases). The end of the DNA aligns better with TRBJ2-7, so the J call may be wrong. Germline assignment: CDR1 DFQATT and CDR2 SNEGSKA (reference sequence). This CDR3 contains 13 residues. The chain's CDR3 is CSARDRDKYEQYF. The CDR3 DNA sequence: TGCAGTGCTAGAGATCGGGACAAATACGAGCAGTACTTC.

The genes are TRBV7-3 and TRBJ2-1; maybe TRBD1 (7 bases). Germline CDR1 and CDR2: SGHTA and FQGTGA. There are 15 residues in the CDR3. The V end was cut by 4 bases, the J end by 4 bases, with 14 bases between. The CDR3 region has the DNA TGTGCCAGCAGCTACCAGGGGGGCGCTTACAATGAGCAGTTCTTC. This sequence encodes CASSYQGGAYNEQFF.

This sequence joins TRBV5-1 and TRBJ1-1; D uncertain. Germline V gives CDR1 SGHRS, CDR2 YFSETQ. This CDR3 has 12 amino acids. Trimming pared 0 bases from V and 7 bases from J, leaving 7 bases between. The CDR3 here is CASSLGEGEAFF. CDR3 DNA sequence: TGCGCCAGCAGCTTGGGTGAGGGTGAAGCTTTCTTT.